This TCR beta chain was retrieved from a study of blood T cell repertoires in COVID-19. The CDR3 is made up of 14 amino acids. V was shortened by 5 bases and J by 9 bases, with 17 bases between the two germline ends. The germline gives CDR1 SGHNT, CDR2 YENEEA. Under the authors' procedure: The authors estimated nucleated cell counts from reference gene primer amplification. Using immunoSEQ multiplex PCR, the repertoire was profiled, and TCRdb retains in-frame clones only, with some absent. That table furnishes V, J and clone size, whereas the DNA furnished D and trimming. The sample lists some 130,000 clones, roughly nine tenths seen once, with 3.5% to 5.5% in the top ten.

Sequenced sample: peripheral blood. The chain has TRBV11-3 and TRBJ2-1, with D possibly being TRBD1 (5 bases). The origin of this receptor is a man in his sixties with COVID-19, enrolled during active disease. The CDR3 sequence is CASSPDTQASEQFF. DNA of the CDR3: TGTGCCAGCAGCCCGGACACTCAAGCCAGTGAGCAGTTCTTC.